This record covers a single T cell receptor (beta chain). Its antigen is not identified. These data belong to a study of T cell repertoires in cytomegalovirus infection. Regarding the study as a whole: CMV carriers having the relevant HLA were flagged by cumulative public TCR beta family frequency.

TCRdb called the reads again in MiXCR, with one record for every CDR3 protein. The sample includes approximately 910,000 distinct CDR3 sequences, approximately 31% of them seen just once. The germline gives CDR1 SNHLY, CDR2 FYNNEI. V lost 4 bases, J lost 4 bases, and 16 bases lay in between. The CDR3 is made up of 15 amino acids. The chain employs TRBV2 and TRBJ1-2; D uncertain. The sample was cultured CD8+ T cells from PBMCs, taken from culture after CMV antigen stimulation. The TCR comes from a human donor in good health (CMV status not recorded). Some clones in this sample may be carry-over from other donors' samples. The CDR3 region is CASSASSGVFYGYTF. In nucleotides, the CDR3 is TGTGCCAGCAGTGCTTCCAGTGGCGTCTTCTATGGCTACACCTTC.